What follows are 12 T cell receptor beta chains derived from one specimen sequenced in a study of blood T cell repertoires in COVID-19. Sequencing was performed with immunoSEQ multiplex PCR; in TCRdb, only in-frame clones are kept and a portion is missing. The sample lists approximately 500,000 clones, 85% to 90% occurring once. Sequenced: peripheral blood. These receptors all come from a woman aged 45-65 years with COVID-19, enrolled during active disease.

The rearrangement links TRBV5-4 to TRBJ2-3; tentative D call: TRBD1 (6 bases). Germline CDR1 is SGHNT and CDR2 is YYREEE (reference sequence). With 0 bases removed from V and 6 bases from J, the gap between germline ends came to 11 bases. The CDR3 has 14 residues. For the CDR3, the DNA is TGTGCCAGCAGCTTGGGGGGGCATGGGGATACGCAGTATTTT. Amino acids: CASSLGGHGDTQYF. Together with reference TRBV5-4 and TRBJ2-3, the CDR3 gives the full variable domain: ETGVTQSPTHLIKTRGQQVTLRCSSQSGHNTVSWYQQALGQGPQFIFQYYREEENGRGNFPPRFSGLQFPNYSSELNVNALELDDSALYLCASSLGGHGDTQYFGPGTRLTVL.

The J gene is TRBJ2-2, the V gene TRBV27, with 7 positions matching TRBD1. Germline CDR1 reads MNHEY; CDR2 reads SMNVEV (reference sequence). The trim removed 5 bases at V and 6 bases at J, leaving 3 bases unmatched. The CDR3 has 13 residues. The CDR3 spells CASSTGVPGELFF. In DNA, the CDR3 is TGTGCCAGCAGTACAGGGGTCCCCGGGGAGCTGTTTTTT.

V and J are TRBV30 and TRBJ1-1; no firm D call. There are 13 residues in the CDR3. The ends were cut back, 1 base at V and 7 bases at J, with 13 bases in the middle. Germline V gives CDR1 GTSNPN, CDR2 SVGIG (reference sequence). CDR3 region: CAWSGSSSHEAFF. Written as DNA, the CDR3 is TGTGCCTGGAGTGGGTCATCCTCACATGAAGCTTTCTTT.

The rearrangement uses TRBV14 and TRBJ1-1; 7 positions agree with TRBD1. Per the germline V gene, CDR1 is SGHDN and CDR2 is FVKESK. J lost 5 bases, V lost 1 base, and 10 bases had no gene match. CDR3 length: 16 amino acids. CDR3 loop: CASSQGPAGGETEAFF. The CDR3 nucleotides read TGTGCCAGCAGCCAAGGGCCCGCAGGGGGAGAGACTGAAGCTTTCTTT.

The V call is TRBV5-1, the J call TRBJ2-1; 7 nucleotides match TRBD2. The germline gives CDR1 SGHRS, CDR2 YFSETQ. Trimming removed 0 bases from V and 3 bases from J; junction bases left unmatched: 3. There are 15 residues in the CDR3. The CDR3 nucleotides are TGCGCCAGCAGCTTGGGTAGCGGGTTCTACAATGAGCAGTTCTTC. Its translation is CASSLGSGFYNEQFF. Filled out from reference TRBV5-1 and TRBJ2-1, the complete variable domain reads KAGVTQTPRYLIKTRGQQVTLSCSPISGHRSVSWYQQTPGQGLQFLFEYFSETQRNKGNFPGRFSGRQFSNSRSEMNVSTLELGDSALYLCASSLGSGFYNEQFFGPGTRLTVL.

V gene TRBV5-1 combines with J gene TRBJ2-1; 9 bases are a match to TRBD2. The CDR3 length is 16 residues. The ends lost 0 bases at V and 4 bases at J; junction bases unmatched: 5. Germline values: CDR1 SGHRS, CDR2 YFSETQ. This CDR3 is CASSLEGSGGYNEQFF. DNA for the CDR3: TGCGCCAGCAGCTTGGAAGGTAGCGGGGGATACAATGAGCAGTTCTTC.

The DNA for the CDR3 is TGTGCCAGTAGTATAGCGGGGTACCATAGCAATCAGCCCCAGCATTTT. Amino acids: CASSIAGYHSNQPQHF. The rearrangement links TRBV19 to TRBJ1-5; D remains ambiguous. The V gene's germline CDR1 is LNHDA and CDR2 SQIVND (reference sequence). V dropped 1 base and J dropped 0 bases, with 10 bases sitting between them. The length of the CDR3 is 16 residues. Full variable domain (rest looked up from reference TRBV19 and TRBJ1-5): DGGITQSPKYLFRKEGQNVTLSCEQNLNHDAMYWYRQDPGQGLRLIYYSQIVNDFQKGDIAEGYSVSREKKESFPLTVTSAQKNPTAFYLCASSIAGYHSNQPQHFGDGTRLSIL.

The chain combines TRBV30 with TRBJ1-6, with TRBD1 matching over 8 bases. CDR3 length equals 17 residues. The germline V gene encodes CDR1 GTSNPN and CDR2 SVGIG (reference sequence). Trimming removed 3 bases from V and 7 bases from J; junction bases left unmatched: 14. The CDR3 DNA sequence: TGTGCCTGGAGGGGGGGGCAAACGCAGGGGGCCAATTCACCCCTCCACTTT. Protein sequence: CAWRGGQTQGANSPLHF.

The chain joins TRBV14 to TRBJ2-3; 11 positions match TRBD1. Germline V CDR1 and CDR2: SGHDN, FVKESK. The CDR3 totals 16 residues. J was trimmed by 3 bases and V by 2 bases; bases with no gene match: 4. The CDR3 nucleotides are TGTGCCAGCAGCCAATTGGACAGGGGGCGGACAGATACGCAGTATTTT. Residues: CASSQLDRGRTDTQYF.

Regarding this clone: The identical CDR3 is also encoded by other nucleotide sequences in the sample. The V gene is TRBV6-5, the J gene TRBJ2-7; 7 bases line up with TRBD1. Germline loops: CDR1 MNHEY, CDR2 SVGAGI. Trimming removed 2 bases from V and 7 bases from J; junction bases left unmatched: 5. The CDR3 extends over 13 amino acids. CDR3 amino acids: CASSYDRVGEQYF. The DNA for the CDR3 is TGTGCCAGCAGTTACGACAGGGTGGGGGAGCAGTACTTC.

This chain connects TRBV6-4 to TRBJ2-1, with unresolved D. The CDR3 totals 10 residues. Germline V lookup: CDR1 MRHNA, CDR2 SNTAGT. V lost 10 bases, J lost 7 bases, and 8 bases lay in between. The CDR3 nucleotides are TGTGCCACCTACTTAAATGAGCAGTTCTTC. This codes for CATYLNEQFF.

This clone was detected only once. This chain links TRBV7-2 with TRBJ2-1; 8 bases are shared with TRBD2. Losses at the gene ends were 5 bases for V and 16 bases for J; bases not matched to a gene: 10. Germline V gene sequence: CDR1 SGHTA, CDR2 FQGNSA. The CDR3 totals 12 residues. The CDR3 reads CASSVNGGEYFF. The CDR3 DNA is TGTGCCAGCAGCGTAAACGGGGGGGAGTACTTCTTC.